This TCR beta chain originates from a study of T-cell memory formation after mild COVID-19. Study-wide findings and caveats: Clones that contracted from day 15 to 85 had balanced CD4/CD8; later expanders were CD4+ biased.

From germline, CDR1 is MNHEY and CDR2 SVGAGI. CDR3 length: 14 residues. V lost 2 bases, J lost 7 bases, and 14 bases lay in between. Concerning this clonotype: Its target is unknown.

TCRdb re-analysed the 5' RACE reads in MiXCR, keeping a single row per CDR3 protein. This sample has hundreds of thousands of distinct CDR3 sequences; roughly 21% occur once, and the top ten carry around an eighth. The sequence was collected from an adult woman who had mild COVID-19 (a few samples of this study predate the infection). Cell type and time point are not known. The chain uses TRBV6-5 and TRBJ2-5; D remains unclear. Sequencing was done on a sample of PBMCs or a T cell subset sorted from them (not recorded which). The CDR3 reads CASSYMGGPWTQYF. The DNA of the CDR3 is TGTGCCAGCAGTTACATGGGTGGCCCGTGGACCCAGTACTTC.